The entry below gives a single T cell receptor (beta chain) sequence along with its context. The specificity of this receptor is unknown. Qualities for individual bases were not recorded, and no much larger clone is one base off. The trial excluded patients who had a history of autoimmune disease or were on systemic immunosuppression. Peripheral blood for TCR sequencing was collected from all dose cohorts at baseline, on cycle 4 day 1, and on cycle 7 day 1. The samples were drawn from a first-in-human, open-label, multicenter phase I dose-escalation trial of ivuxolimab. Adults with locally advanced or metastatic melanoma, renal cell, hepatocellular, or head and neck squamous cell carcinoma were enrolled in the trial. Before TCR sequencing, CD4+ T cells and CD8+ T cells were sorted from peripheral blood as separate populations. This entry comes from a study of OX40 agonist ivuxolimab in advanced cancers. Background on the whole study: Ivuxolimab was an agonistic, fully human IgG2 monoclonal antibody directed against OX40 (CD134), a costimulatory receptor. Intravenous ivuxolimab was administered to patients every 2 weeks at six dose levels: 0.01, 0.1, 0.3, 1.5, 3 and 10 mg/kg. Among the approximately 50 dose-escalation patients, around 19 had hepatocellular carcinoma, around 15 melanoma, 9 renal cell carcinoma and 9 head and neck cancer. In the dose-escalation cohort, 65% to 85% of patients were male, and the mean age was around 65 years with a range of 23 to 79. Patients were allowed to have had prior anti-PD-1, anti-PD-L1 or anti-CTLA-4 therapy, and 30% to 50% of the dose-escalation patients had previously received checkpoint inhibitors. Partial responses were achieved by three dose-escalation patients, of whom one had hepatocellular carcinoma and two had cutaneous melanoma. Peripheral TCRbeta sequencing aimed to test whether ivuxolimab altered TCR sequence diversity and caused clonal T-cell expansion. The monotherapy dose-escalation portion (N = 52 patients) of the phase I ivuxolimab trial is reported in the paper. On the study overall, not on this receptor specifically: The antigen specificity of the clonally expanded peripheral T cells was not determined. In partial responders in the 0.1-3.0 mg/kg groups, normalized peripheral clonal expansion was found to be among the lowest, especially among CD8+ T cells. Clonal expansion of both CD4+ and CD8+ blood T cells was observed from baseline to week 6 at doses 0.1 to 3.0 mg/kg. After ivuxolimab, CD8+ T cells had more expanded clones than CD4+ T cells on average. Low levels of normalized T-cell clonal expansion were also seen in some patients who did not respond.

To sequence the TCRbeta CDR3 region, genomic DNA was isolated from the sorted cells. TCRbeta CDR3 regions were sequenced using the immunoSEQ Assay. Entries here come from immuneACCESS through TCRdb and include only in-frame sequences with V and J called. Some clones fail to appear in such tables; in the studies checked, an unresolved V gene covers under half of the shortfall, and the cause of the remainder is unknown. The sample yields around 67,000 clones; roughly four fifths were counted once. 2.4% of the sample belongs to the ten largest clones. V sheds 5 bases and J sheds 6 bases, leaving 19 bases between their ends. Reading from cysteine to phenylalanine, the CDR3 counts 15 amino acids. Only CDR3 DNA is held: 45 bases, read in frame from base 1. Reading the germline V gene (reference sequence) gives CDR1 MNHNY and CDR2 SVGAGI.

The source material was CD4+ or CD8+ T cells sorted from blood, sampled in a trial of the OX40 agonist ivuxolimab. This sequence was found in an adult with an advanced solid tumor such as melanoma, head and neck, liver or kidney cancer. Here the chain combines TRBV6-6 and TRBJ1-1; confidence is insufficient to name the D gene. The CDR3 region has the sequence CASSDPVGVLAEAFF. DNA sequence: TGTGCCAGCAGTGACCCAGTCGGTGTCTTAGCTGAAGCTTTCTTT.